This T cell receptor beta chain was retrieved from a study of blood T cells in healthy people across ages. For the second PCR, which ran for about 6 to 11 cycles, a sample-barcoded 5' primer and a J-beta primer mix were used. TCRdb reanalysed the 5' RACE reads using MiXCR and keeps one entry per CDR3 protein. This sample has about 1.4 million distinct CDR3 sequences, with around 55% found just once. Turning to this clonotype: This may arise from a read error, as a much more abundant clone is one base away.

In germline, CDR1 is SQVTM, CDR2 ANQGSEA. The CDR3 covers 14 residues. V was trimmed by 4 bases and J by 5 bases, leaving 15 bases between them. This chain links TRBV29-1 with TRBJ2-1; D might be TRBD1 (6 bases). The TCR was taken from a man between 18 and 35 years old in good health. The specimen sequenced was blood. CDR3 residues: CSVGGQALHNEQFF. CDR3 DNA: TGCAGCGTTGGGGGGCAGGCCCTACACAATGAGCAGTTCTTC.